The clone carrying this T cell receptor (beta chain) was picked up a small number of times. Its antigen is still unknown. The sample is drawn from a study of T cells in Graves' hyperthyroidism and ophthalmopathy. RNA transcripts were the template for amplifying TCR beta CDR3 regions. A set of HTBI primers served as the primers for a first-round RT-PCR of the TCR CDR3. TCRdb re-analysed the multiplex PCR reads in MiXCR, keeping a single row per CDR3 protein. The sample records more than 500,000 distinct CDR3 sequences, roughly 15% being singletons. The diagnostic basis comprised clinical symptoms, serum thyroxine and TRAb, thyroid ultrasound and orbital computed tomography. Fresh 10 ml peripheral blood yielded PBMCs. Deletions cut 5 bases from V and 4 bases from J, with 19 bases between. Germline lookup yields CDR1 SGDLS and CDR2 YYNGEE. The CDR3 has 15 amino acids. Study-level points and caveats: Blood samples included most of the expanded thyroid clonotypes exceeding 0.001. The authors' 13 V-J model separated ophthalmopathy from stable hyperthyroidism.

The chain uses TRBV9 and TRBJ2-7, with D perhaps TRBD2 (5 bases). The receptor's source is a woman aged 25-40 years with Graves' hyperthyroidism. The sequenced sample consisted of blood. The CDR3: CASSRSNRGHYEQYF. The CDR3 DNA follows: TGTGCCAGCAGTCGTAGTAATAGAGGGCATTACGAGCAGTACTTC. Full variable domain (remainder filled in from reference TRBV9 and TRBJ2-7): DSGVTQTPKHLITATGQRVTLRCSPRSGDLSVYWYQQSLDQGLQFLIQYYNGEERAKGNILERFSAQQFPDLHSELNLSSLELGDSALYFCASSRSNRGHYEQYFGPGTRLTVT.